This entry features one T cell receptor (beta chain) sequence. Its cognate antigen has yet to be identified. No base qualities exist here, and no much larger clone lies one base off it. The CDR3 covers 14 residues, taking in both the cysteine and the phenylalanine. The kept DNA is CDR3 alone, 42 bases in frame from the first base. The germline V gene sets CDR1 to SQVTM and CDR2 to ANQGSEA. V is pared back by 4 bases and J by 7 bases, with 16 bases lying between the germline termini. Each PCR received spiked-in synthetic TCR analog templates so that absolute template abundance could be estimated from read counts. The immunoSEQ assay was used to amplify TCRbeta CDR3 regions from genomic DNA with bias-controlled V and J gene primers. Sequencing of rearranged TCRbeta segments was performed at approximately 20X coverage. The paper's processing steps were these. Sequencing errors were corrected by clustering, and CDR3s were annotated against IMGT so that V, D and J genes could be assigned. Only productive TCRbeta rearrangements were used in downstream analyses, excluding out-of-frame or stop-codon sequences. Clonality was calculated as one minus the Shannon entropy normalized by the log of the number of unique productive sequences. Fisher's exact test with Benjamini-Hochberg correction, at a threshold of adjusted p below 0.01, was used to find clones that differed between time points or between blood and tumor. Entries here come from immuneACCESS through TCRdb and include only in-frame sequences with V and J called. Some clones fail to appear in such tables; in the studies checked, an unresolved V gene covers under half of the shortfall, and the cause of the remainder is unknown. V and J calls and clone size are those listed in that table; D and trimming were worked out from the DNA. The sample includes 65,000 to 80,000 clones, with under 90% observed a single time. The ten most abundant clones make up 4% to 6% of the sample.

The entry originates in a study of PD-L1 blockade in urothelial cancer (dated by TCRdb to about 2017). Regarding the research as a whole: Every patient began therapy in 2014 and was given atezolizumab 1,200 mg intravenously every 3 weeks. About 85% of the roughly 29 patients were males with bladder-origin urothelial cancer, and about 65% of the 29 reported a prior smoking history. Patients had an ECOG performance status of 0 or 1 and had received between 0 and 3 prior chemotherapy regimens. Blood samples were analyzed at two time points: 3 weeks after treatment start (second dose) and 6 weeks after treatment start. A median of around 150,000 T cells and 83,000 or so unique TCRs was obtained from blood samples, and a median clonality of roughly 0.074 was observed. The study was an exploratory multi-omic analysis of somatic, immune and clinical correlates of response to PD-L1 blockade with atezolizumab in urothelial cancer. Pretreatment tumor samples, along with matched peripheral blood collected serially before and after atezolizumab treatment, underwent TCR sequencing. Progression-free survival longer than 6 months counted as durable clinical benefit, and TCR features were additionally tested against both progression-free and overall survival. In the same patients, pretreatment tumors underwent whole exome sequencing and RNA sequencing in addition to TCR sequencing. Durable clinical benefit was achieved by nine patients and was not achieved by 20 patients. Pretreatment blood TCR-seq was available for twenty-nine patients, at least one posttreatment blood collection was obtained for 24 patients, and tumor TCR-seq was available for 24 patients. Study-level results and caveats: Improved progression-free and overall survival was associated with having pretreatment peripheral blood TCR clonality below the median. Greater expansion of tumor-associated TCR clones in peripheral blood 3 weeks after the start of treatment was observed in patients with durable benefit (n of about 20, p = 0.022). Small sample size (n ≈ 27) and many exploratory analyses mean the results are intended to be hypothesis-generating.

A total of some 30 patients with locally advanced or metastatic urothelial carcinoma, treated at Memorial Sloan Kettering on a trial protocol, made up the cohort. Peripheral blood mononuclear cells were collected pretreatment and during treatment, at between 1 and 8 total time points per patient. The Qiagen DNeasy Blood extraction kit was used to purify genomic DNA from total PBMCs and tumor samples. PBMCs were collected pretreatment and during treatment, and were isolated and stored as previously described. This receptor was taken from a man in his 70s with urothelial cancer. Source: PBMCs, taken around atezolizumab (anti-PD-L1) treatment. Recombination linked TRBV29-1 to TRBJ1-4; tentative D gene TRBD1, with 6 bases matching. CDR3 loop: CSVGTGTRSEKLFF. The nucleotide sequence reads TGCAGCGTTGGGACCGGGACAAGGAGTGAAAAACTGTTTTTT.